This TCR beta chain was sequenced in a study of blood T cell repertoires in COVID-19. Study context: The study drew acute and convalescent COVID-19 samples from the United States, Italy and Spain. In each case, the material was cDNA or gDNA derived from T cells, B-cell-depleted T cells, or PBMCs.

The CDR3 loop spans 14 amino acids. Germline lookup yields CDR1 SGHNT and CDR2 YENEEA. V was pared by 3 bases and J by 4 bases, with 11 bases between. In the original processing: Counts of nucleated cells, estimated from reference gene primer amplification, were obtained. The data were produced by immunoSEQ multiplex PCR, yet TCRdb's version contains in-frame clones alone and is incomplete. The V and J calls and the clone size are those of that table, but D and trimming were determined from the DNA. The table includes 50,000 to 65,000 clones, about 90% detected once. This clonotype originated in a woman between 55 and 75 years old with active or convalescent COVID-19. This chain connects TRBV11-3 to TRBJ2-3; D gene ambiguous. The source material was peripheral blood. The CDR3 here is CASSLMGLADTQYF. CDR3 coding DNA: TGTGCCAGCAGCTTGATGGGCTTGGCAGATACGCAGTATTTT.